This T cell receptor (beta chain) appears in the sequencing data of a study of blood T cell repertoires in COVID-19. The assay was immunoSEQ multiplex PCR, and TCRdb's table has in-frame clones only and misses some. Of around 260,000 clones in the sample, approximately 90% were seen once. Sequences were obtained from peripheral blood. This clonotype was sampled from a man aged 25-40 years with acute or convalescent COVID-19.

CDR3 bases: TGTGCCAGTAGTCCTACCTTACAGGGTTTCGTAGGCTACACCTTC. Translated: CASSPTLQGFVGYTF. This sequence joins TRBV19 and TRBJ1-2, with TRBD1 as a possible D gene (6 bases). Germline assignment: CDR1 LNHDA and CDR2 SQIVND (reference sequence). CDR3 size: 15 residues. Trimming removed 5 bases at V and 8 bases at J, with 21 bases between.